The T cell receptor beta chain described here comes from a study of cytomegalovirus exposure and HLA in healthy donors. Study-level points and caveats: In a later analysis, specific HLA alleles were associated with 15,000 to 20,000 TCR beta sequences at a 0.05 false discovery rate. Most TCR sequences showed up rarely, but some public TCRs showed up in many donors.

Details on this clone: The antigen remains undetermined. One junction end disagrees with the germline gene, perhaps due to a read error.

The CDR3 sequence is 13 residues long. Looked up from germline, CDR1 is MGHDK and CDR2 is SYGVNS. The PCR employed 60 Vbeta primers together with 13 Jbeta primers. Clones were read by immunoSEQ multiplex PCR, and TCRdb kept only the in-frame ones, dropping some. Of 100,000 or so clones in the sample, roughly four fifths were seen once. The sequenced sample was PBMCs. This TCR derives from a man aged 40-49 years in good health and CMV-seropositive. This chain connects TRBV25-1 to TRBJ1-1; D is perhaps TRBD1 (6 bases). Here the CDR3 reads CASSNLGDTESFF. The CDR3 DNA sequence: TGTGCCAGCAGTAATTTGGGGGACACTGAATCTTTCTTT.